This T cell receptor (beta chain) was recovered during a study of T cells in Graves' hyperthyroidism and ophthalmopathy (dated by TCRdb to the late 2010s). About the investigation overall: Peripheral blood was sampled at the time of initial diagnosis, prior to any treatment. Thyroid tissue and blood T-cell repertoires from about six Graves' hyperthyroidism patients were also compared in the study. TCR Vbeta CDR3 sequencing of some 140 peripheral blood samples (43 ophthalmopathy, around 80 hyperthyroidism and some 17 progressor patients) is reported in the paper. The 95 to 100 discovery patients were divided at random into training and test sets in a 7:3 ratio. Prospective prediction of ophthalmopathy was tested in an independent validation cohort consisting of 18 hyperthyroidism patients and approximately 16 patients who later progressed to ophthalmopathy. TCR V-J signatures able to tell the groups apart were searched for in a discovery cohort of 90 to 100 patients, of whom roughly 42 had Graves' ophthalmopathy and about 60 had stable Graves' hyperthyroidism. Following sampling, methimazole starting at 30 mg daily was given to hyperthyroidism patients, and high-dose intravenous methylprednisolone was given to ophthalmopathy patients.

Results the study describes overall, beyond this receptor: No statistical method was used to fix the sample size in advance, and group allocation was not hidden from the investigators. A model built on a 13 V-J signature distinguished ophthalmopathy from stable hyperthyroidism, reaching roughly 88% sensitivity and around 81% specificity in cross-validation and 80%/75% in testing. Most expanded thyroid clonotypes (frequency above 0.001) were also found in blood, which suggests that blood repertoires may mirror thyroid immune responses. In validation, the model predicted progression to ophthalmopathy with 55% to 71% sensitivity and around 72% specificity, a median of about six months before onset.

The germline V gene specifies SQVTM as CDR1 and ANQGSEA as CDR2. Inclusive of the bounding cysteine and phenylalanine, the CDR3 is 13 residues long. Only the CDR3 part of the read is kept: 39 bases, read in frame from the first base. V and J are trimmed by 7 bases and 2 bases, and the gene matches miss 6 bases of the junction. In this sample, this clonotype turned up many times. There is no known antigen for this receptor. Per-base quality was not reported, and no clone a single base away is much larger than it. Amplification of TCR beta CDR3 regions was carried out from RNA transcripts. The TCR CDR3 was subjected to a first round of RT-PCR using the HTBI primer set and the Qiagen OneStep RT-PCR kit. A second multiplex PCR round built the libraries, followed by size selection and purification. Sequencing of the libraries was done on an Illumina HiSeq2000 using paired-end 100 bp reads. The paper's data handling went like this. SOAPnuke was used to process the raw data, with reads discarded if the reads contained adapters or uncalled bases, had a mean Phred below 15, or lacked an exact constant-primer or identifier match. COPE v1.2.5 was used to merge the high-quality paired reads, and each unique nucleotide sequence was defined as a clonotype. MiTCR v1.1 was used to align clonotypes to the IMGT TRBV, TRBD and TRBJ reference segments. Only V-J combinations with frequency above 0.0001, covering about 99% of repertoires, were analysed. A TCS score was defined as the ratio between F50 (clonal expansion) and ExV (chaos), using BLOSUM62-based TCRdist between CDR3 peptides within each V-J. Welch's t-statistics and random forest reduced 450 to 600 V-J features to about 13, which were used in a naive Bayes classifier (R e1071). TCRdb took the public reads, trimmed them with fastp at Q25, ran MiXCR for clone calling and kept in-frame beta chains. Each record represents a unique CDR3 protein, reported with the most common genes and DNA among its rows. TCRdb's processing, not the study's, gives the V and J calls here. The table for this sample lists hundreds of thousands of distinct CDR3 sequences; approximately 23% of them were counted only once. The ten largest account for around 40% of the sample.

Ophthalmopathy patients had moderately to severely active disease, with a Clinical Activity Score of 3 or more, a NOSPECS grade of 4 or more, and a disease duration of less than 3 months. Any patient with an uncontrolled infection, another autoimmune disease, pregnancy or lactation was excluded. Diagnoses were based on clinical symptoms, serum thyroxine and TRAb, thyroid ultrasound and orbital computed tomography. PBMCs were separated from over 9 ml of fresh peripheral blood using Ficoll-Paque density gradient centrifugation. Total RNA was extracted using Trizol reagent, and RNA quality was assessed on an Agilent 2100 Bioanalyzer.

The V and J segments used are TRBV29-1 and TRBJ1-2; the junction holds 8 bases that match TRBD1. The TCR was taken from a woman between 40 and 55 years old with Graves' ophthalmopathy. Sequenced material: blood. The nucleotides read TGCAGCGCAGGGACAGGATGGAACTATGGCTACACCTTC. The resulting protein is CSAGTGWNYGYTF.